This TCR beta chain was profiled in a study of ipilimumab plus nivolumab after autologous stem cell transplantation. Repertoires were generated with immunoSEQ multiplex PCR, while TCRdb's copy carries only in-frame clones and drops some. The sample has approximately 40,000 clones, around 93% seen once. Trimming cost V 1 base and J 0 bases; bases outside gene matches: 6. CDR1 and CDR2 (germline): SGHVS, FNYEAQ. The CDR3 is made up of 16 amino acids. This clone was seen just once. Here the sequenced sample was PBMCs, taken in a trial of ipilimumab plus nivolumab as post-transplant consolidation. The chain links TRBV7-6 to TRBJ2-7; 7 bases fit TRBD1. The sequence derives from a male donor with multiple myeloma. CDR3 DNA sequence: TGTGCCAGCAGCTTAGGGAGGACAGGCCTCTCCTACGAGCAGTACTTC. This translates into CASSLGRTGLSYEQYF.